This record concerns one TCR beta chain sequence. The data stem from a study of blood T cell repertoires in COVID-19. The CDR3 extends over 14 amino acids. Germline V CDR1 and CDR2: KGHDR, SFDVKD. V gave up 3 bases and J gave up 6 bases, with 12 bases separating them. Sequencing was performed with immunoSEQ multiplex PCR; in TCRdb, only in-frame clones are kept and a portion is missing. The sample holds some 150,000 clones, approximately 90% seen once. This clonotype was sampled from a woman aged 55-69 years with active COVID-19. The V and J genes are TRBV24-1 and TRBJ2-3; D is unresolved. Input material: peripheral blood. DNA for the CDR3: TGTGCCACCAGTGATATGCGCGGATTGGATACGCAGTATTTT. Translating gives CATSDMRGLDTQYF.